The clone carrying this T cell receptor (beta chain) showed up many times. The data belong to a study of metastatic and nonmetastatic thyroid tumors. TCRdb reanalyzed the PCR reads via MiXCR. The repertoire holds about 39,000 clones, with 15% to 20% as singletons. Each patient went into thyroid surgery without having received any treatment. From germline, CDR1 is DFQATT and CDR2 SNEGSKA (reference sequence). There are 15 residues in the CDR3. V lost 4 bases to trimming and J lost 4 bases, with 16 bases between them. The source is a female donor with papillary thyroid cancer or a benign thyroid nodule (not recorded which). Some clones in this sample may be carry-over from other donors' samples. The source material was tumor tissue. The rearrangement joins TRBV20-1 to TRBJ1-4; TRBD1 is a possible D gene (5 bases). In DNA, the CDR3 is TGCAGTGCTAATAGCCCCGGGACTTATAATGAAAAACTGTTTTTT. Protein: CSANSPGTYNEKLFF.